The 20 T cell receptor beta chains in this list originate from one sample, sequenced in a study of OX40 agonist ivuxolimab in advanced cancers. Repertoires were generated with immunoSEQ multiplex PCR, while TCRdb's copy carries only in-frame clones and drops some. The data hold approximately 99,000 clones, with roughly 90% observed a single time. The sequencing here drew on CD4+ or CD8+ T cells sorted from blood, taken in a trial of the OX40 agonist ivuxolimab. These receptors were taken from an adult with an advanced solid tumor such as melanoma, head and neck, liver or kidney cancer.

The chain links TRBV25-1 to TRBJ2-3; the D gene is possibly TRBD2 (7 bases). Germline V gene data show CDR1 as MGHDK and CDR2 as SYGVNS. The CDR3 is 15 amino acids. V lost 1 base to trimming and J lost 6 bases, with 14 bases between them. In DNA form, the CDR3 reads TGTGCCAGCAGTGAATGGGGGGGGCTCAGGGATACGCAGTATTTT. Its translation is CASSEWGGLRDTQYF.

The chain joins TRBV19 to TRBJ1-6, with D perhaps TRBD1 (5 bases). Trimming shortened V by 4 bases and J by 7 bases, and 23 bases separated the two germline ends. The CDR3 is 18 amino acids. Germline lookup yields CDR1 LNHDA and CDR2 SQIVND (reference sequence). The CDR3 reads CASSRSGLGGDWNSPLHF. The CDR3 DNA follows: TGTGCCAGTAGTAGATCGGGTTTGGGGGGGGACTGGAATTCACCCCTCCACTTT.

The chain recombines TRBV4-1 with TRBJ1-1; D unclear. The CDR3 has 17 amino acids. CDR1 MGHRA and CDR2 YSYEKL come from the germline V gene. V lost 3 bases and J 0 bases, leaving 17 bases between the germline ends. The CDR3 DNA follows: TGCGCCAGCAGCCACCGATCGTCTGGACTCATGAACACTGAAGCTTTCTTT. Its translation is CASSHRSSGLMNTEAFF.

This clone was observed a single time. The J gene is TRBJ2-7, the V gene TRBV5-4; TRBD1 agrees at 10 bases. Trimming at V came to 4 bases and at J to 2 bases, leaving 9 bases not matched to a gene. The CDR3 spans 16 residues. From germline, CDR1 is SGHNT and CDR2 YYREEE (reference sequence). The CDR3 is CASSAGQGNPTYEQYF. In DNA, the CDR3 is TGTGCCAGCAGCGCGGGACAGGGGAACCCCACCTACGAGCAGTACTTC.

This clone was seen just once. The chain couples TRBV6-5 to TRBJ1-2; 10 bases are shared with TRBD1. After removal of 6 bases from V and 8 bases from J, the junction contained 9 bases not matched to a gene. The CDR3 extends over 14 amino acids. In germline, CDR1 is MNHEY, CDR2 SVGAGI. CDR3: CASREQGQGDGYTF. The DNA of the CDR3 is TGTGCCAGCAGAGAACAAGGACAGGGGGACGGCTACACCTTC.

The chain joins TRBV30 to TRBJ2-3; no reliable D call. This CDR3 spans 13 amino acids. The germline gives CDR1 GTSNPN, CDR2 SVGIG (reference sequence). Trimming removed 2 bases at V and 4 bases at J, with 10 bases between. The CDR3 region is CAWSLGLSDTQYF. In DNA form, the CDR3 reads TGTGCCTGGAGTCTTGGGTTATCAGATACGCAGTATTTT.

This clone occurred a few times. This chain links TRBV2 with TRBJ2-3, with 9 positions matching TRBD2. With V trimmed by 6 bases and J by 5 bases, 9 bases remained unmatched. Germline lookup yields CDR1 SNHLY and CDR2 FYNNEI. The CDR3 has 15 amino acids. CDR3 nucleotides: TGTGCCAGCAGCGGAATAGCGGGAGTAGGAGATACGCAGTATTTT. Amino acids: CASSGIAGVGDTQYF.

This rearrangement joins TRBV9 to TRBJ1-1, with 7 bases matching TRBD1. Unmatched junction bases numbered 12, after V lost 2 bases and J lost 2 bases. Germline CDR1 SGDLS, CDR2 YYNGEE. The CDR3 contains 17 residues. In DNA, the CDR3 is TGTGCCAGCAGCGTTTTCGGACAGGCGGGGGAAAACACTGAAGCTTTCTTT. It codes for CASSVFGQAGENTEAFF.

The V and J genes are TRBV9 and TRBJ1-3, with D uncertain. This CDR3 contains 16 residues. V was shortened by 4 bases and J by 3 bases, with 17 bases between the two germline ends. CDR1 is SGDLS, CDR2 YYNGEE, per germline. In nucleotides, the CDR3 is TGTGCCAGCAGCCTAGGGCCCCTAAGTGATGGAAACACCATATATTTT. Translated, it gives CASSLGPLSDGNTIYF.

The chain couples TRBV5-1 to TRBJ2-5; the D gene is possibly TRBD1 (6 bases). In germline, CDR1 is SGHRS, CDR2 YFSETQ. The CDR3 is 12 residues long. The V gene lost 5 bases and the J gene lost 4 bases, with 9 bases spanning the gap. The CDR3 sequence: CASSPQGETQYF. CDR3 nucleotides: TGCGCCAGCAGTCCACAGGGAGAGACCCAGTACTTC.

The chain couples TRBV19 to TRBJ1-1; a possible D gene is TRBD1 (5 bases). The germline V gene encodes CDR1 LNHDA and CDR2 SQIVND (reference sequence). V shed 5 bases and J shed 10 bases, with 23 bases lying between them. There are 15 residues in the CDR3. Here the CDR3 DNA reads TGTGCCAGTAGTTCGGGTTACGGGACGGTGCAAAGAGCTTTCTTT. It codes for CASSSGYGTVQRAFF. Together with reference TRBV19 and TRBJ1-1, the CDR3 gives the full variable domain: DGGITQSPKYLFRKEGQNVTLSCEQNLNHDAMYWYRQDPGQGLRLIYYSQIVNDFQKGDIAEGYSVSREKKESFPLTVTSAQKNPTAFYLCASSSGYGTVQRAFFGQGTRLTVV.

This rearrangement joins TRBV11-2 to TRBJ2-1, with 8 bases that match TRBD1. There are 15 residues in the CDR3. V gave up 1 base and J gave up 5 bases; unmatched junction bases: 4. Germline CDR1 reads SGHAT; CDR2 reads FQNNGV. This chain's CDR3 is CASSLGYRGNNEQFF. Written as DNA, the CDR3 is TGTGCCAGCAGCTTAGGTTACAGGGGGAACAATGAGCAGTTCTTC.

The chain employs TRBV27 and TRBJ1-2; 7 bases line up with TRBD1. The V gene end was trimmed by 5 bases and the J gene end by 4 bases; junction bases not matched to a gene: 13. This CDR3 region has 16 residues. Looked up from germline, CDR1 is MNHEY and CDR2 is SMNVEV (reference sequence). DNA of the CDR3: TGTGCCAGCAGTGAACTAGGACAGGTACTTGGCTATGGCTACACCTTC. This gives the protein CASSELGQVLGYGYTF.

The J gene is TRBJ1-4, the V gene TRBV7-9; 8 bases map to TRBD1. V was clipped by 5 bases and J by 7 bases; unmatched bases: 9. Germline V gene lookup returns CDR1 SEHNR and CDR2 FQNEAQ (reference sequence). The CDR3 contains 15 residues. As DNA, the CDR3 is TGTGCCAGCAGCCCAGCCGGACAGGGTGGTGAAAAACTGTTTTTT. Encoded protein: CASSPAGQGGEKLFF.

The chain joins TRBV9 to TRBJ1-6, with D maybe TRBD1 (5 bases). Germline CDR1 and CDR2: SGDLS and YYNGEE. CDR3 length equals 12 residues. The V end lost 4 bases, the J end lost 12 bases, and 11 bases lay between the germline ends. CDR3 loop: CASSPGGGPLHF. The CDR3 nucleotides are TGTGCCAGCAGCCCCGGGGGGGGACCCCTCCACTTT.

The CDR3 loop reads CASSIWANSYEQYF. Here the CDR3 DNA reads TGTGCCAGTAGTATTTGGGCGAACTCCTACGAGCAGTACTTC. The chain joins TRBV19 to TRBJ2-7; D unresolved. CDR1 is LNHDA and CDR2 is SQIVND in the germline V gene (reference sequence). There are 14 residues in the CDR3. Trimming pared 3 bases from V and 0 bases from J, leaving 9 bases between.

The V gene is TRBV5-4, the J gene TRBJ2-7, with a weak D call TRBD2 (6 bases). Germline CDR1 is SGHNT and CDR2 is YYREEE (reference sequence). Trimming cost V 0 bases and J 4 bases, with 11 bases left between them. The CDR3 loop spans 14 amino acids. CDR3 DNA sequence: TGTGCCAGCAGCTTGGGGGGGAGGAGGTACGAGCAGTACTTC. Encoded protein: CASSLGGRRYEQYF.

The chain uses TRBV4-2 and TRBJ2-1; D may be TRBD2 (5 bases). Per the germline V gene, CDR1 is LGHNA and CDR2 is YNFKEQ. V gave up 2 bases and J gave up 3 bases, with 11 bases separating them. This CDR3 region has 15 residues. CDR3 amino acids: CASSQNTGVYNEQFF. CDR3 bases: TGTGCCAGCAGCCAAAACACCGGGGTCTACAATGAGCAGTTCTTC.

The CDR3 nucleotides are TGTGCCAGCAGCCTCTCGACAGGGGGCCACGAGCAGTACTTC. Its translation is CASSLSTGGHEQYF. The chain recombines TRBV11-3 with TRBJ2-7, with 10 bases identical to TRBD1. Germline-derived CDR1 and CDR2 are SGHNT and YENEEA. CDR3 length: 14 residues. The V gene end was trimmed by 5 bases and the J gene end by 5 bases; junction bases not matched to a gene: 6.

This clone was seen only once. This rearrangement joins TRBV7-9 to TRBJ2-2; D uncertain. CDR3 size: 10 residues. Trimming took 8 bases from V and 7 from J, leaving 5 bases between them. Looked up from germline, CDR1 is SEHNR and CDR2 is FQNEAQ (reference sequence). Written as DNA, the CDR3 is TGTGCCAGCGATCACGGGGAGCTGTTTTTT. Residues: CASDHGELFF.